This TCR beta chain comes out of a study of human T cells and chemical hapten exposure. Across the study: Epicutaneous patch tests delivered 0.01% DPC to the upper back, with evaluation at 6 days.

Using its own MiXCR run on the RACE reads, TCRdb lists one record per CDR3 protein. The repertoire holds more than 75,000 distinct CDR3 sequences, 9% to 9.5% seen once, with more than 2% in the top ten. The time point was: patch test 2, 6 weeks after DPC sensitization. Regarding treatment: therapeutic diphenylcyclopropenone sensitization with weekly scalp DPC. About this clonotype itself: No antigen is known for it.

Study results and caveats: With patch test score, the counts of PT1 expanded TCRs showed a positive correlation.

Germline lookup yields CDR1 LNHDA and CDR2 SQIVND (reference sequence). This CDR3 has 15 amino acids. V gave up 6 bases and J gave up 9 bases, with 21 bases separating them. The origin of this receptor is a woman between 40 and 55 years old with alopecia areata. Some clones in this sample may be carry-over from other donors' samples. The V gene is TRBV19, the J gene TRBJ1-5; a possible D gene is TRBD1 (6 bases). The sequencing used whole blood, collected in connection with sensitization to the hapten diphenylcyclopropenone (DPC). CDR3 nucleotide sequence: TGTGCCAGTAGCAAACGCCGGGACACCATACGGCCCCAGCATTTT. This codes for CASSKRRDTIRPQHF.